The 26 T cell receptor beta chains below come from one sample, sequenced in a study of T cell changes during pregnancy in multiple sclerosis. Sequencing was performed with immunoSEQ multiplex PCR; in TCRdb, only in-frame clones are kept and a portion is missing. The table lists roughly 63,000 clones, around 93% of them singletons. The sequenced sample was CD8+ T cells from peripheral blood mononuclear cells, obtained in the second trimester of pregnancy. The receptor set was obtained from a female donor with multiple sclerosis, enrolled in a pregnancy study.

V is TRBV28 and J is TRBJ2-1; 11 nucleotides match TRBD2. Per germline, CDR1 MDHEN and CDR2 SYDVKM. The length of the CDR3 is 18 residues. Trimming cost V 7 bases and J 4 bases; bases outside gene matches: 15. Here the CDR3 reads CASTPLGSGTSGYNEQFF. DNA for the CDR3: TGTGCCAGCACCCCCTTGGGGTCGGGGACTAGCGGTTACAATGAGCAGTTCTTC.

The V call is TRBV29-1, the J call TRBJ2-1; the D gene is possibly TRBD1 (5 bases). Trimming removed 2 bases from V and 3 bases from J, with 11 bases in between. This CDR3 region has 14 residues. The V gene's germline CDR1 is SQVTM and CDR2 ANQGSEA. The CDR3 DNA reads TGCAGCGTTGAACTGTGGGGCGTCTACAATGAGCAGTTCTTC. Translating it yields CSVELWGVYNEQFF.

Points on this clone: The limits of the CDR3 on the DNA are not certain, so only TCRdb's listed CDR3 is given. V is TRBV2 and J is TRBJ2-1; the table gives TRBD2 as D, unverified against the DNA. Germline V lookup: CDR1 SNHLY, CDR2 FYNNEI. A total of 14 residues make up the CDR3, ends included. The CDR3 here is CASSTSGLLNEQFF.

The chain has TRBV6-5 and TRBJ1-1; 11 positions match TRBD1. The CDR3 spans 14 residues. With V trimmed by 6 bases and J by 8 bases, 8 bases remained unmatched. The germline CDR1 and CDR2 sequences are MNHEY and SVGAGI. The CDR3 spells CASRADRGQTEAFF. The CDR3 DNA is TGTGCCAGCAGGGCGGACAGGGGGCAAACGGAAGCTTTCTTT.

Here the CDR3 reads CASSPLAGARYNEQFF. Here the CDR3 DNA reads TGTGCCAGCAGCCCCCTAGCGGGAGCGCGGTACAATGAGCAGTTCTTC. J is TRBJ2-1 and V is TRBV7-2, with 10 bases matching TRBD2. The CDR3 length is 16 residues. Germline V gene data show CDR1 as SGHTA and CDR2 as FQGNSA. V shed 5 bases and J 4 bases; nucleotides not matched to a gene: 8.

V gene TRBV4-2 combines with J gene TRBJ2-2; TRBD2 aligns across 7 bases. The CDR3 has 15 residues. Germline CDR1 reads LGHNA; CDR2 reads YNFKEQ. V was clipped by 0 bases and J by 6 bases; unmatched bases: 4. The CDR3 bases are TGTGCCAGCAGCCAAGATGGGCTAGCGGCCGGGGAGCTGTTTTTT. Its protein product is CASSQDGLAAGELFF.

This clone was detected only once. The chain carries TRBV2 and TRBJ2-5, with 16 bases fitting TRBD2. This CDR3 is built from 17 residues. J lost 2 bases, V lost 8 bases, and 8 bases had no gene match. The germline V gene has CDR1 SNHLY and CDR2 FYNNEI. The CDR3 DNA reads TGTGCCAGCCACGAGGGGACTAGCGGGGGGGGTCAAGAGACCCAGTACTTC. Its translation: CASHEGTSGGGQETQYF. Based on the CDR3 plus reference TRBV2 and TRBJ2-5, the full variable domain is EPEVTQTPSHQVTQMGQEVILRCVPISNHLYFYWYRQILGQKVEFLVSFYNNEISEKSEIFDDQFSVERPDGSNFTLKIRSTKLEDSAMYFCASHEGTSGGGQETQYFGPGTRLLVL.

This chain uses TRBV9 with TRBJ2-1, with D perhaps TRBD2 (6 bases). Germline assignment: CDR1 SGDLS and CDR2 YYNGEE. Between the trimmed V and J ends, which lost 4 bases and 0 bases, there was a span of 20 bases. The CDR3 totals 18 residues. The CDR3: CASSTPTGGRGSYNEQFF. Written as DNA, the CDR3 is TGTGCCAGCAGCACGCCAACCGGGGGAAGGGGCTCCTACAATGAGCAGTTCTTC.

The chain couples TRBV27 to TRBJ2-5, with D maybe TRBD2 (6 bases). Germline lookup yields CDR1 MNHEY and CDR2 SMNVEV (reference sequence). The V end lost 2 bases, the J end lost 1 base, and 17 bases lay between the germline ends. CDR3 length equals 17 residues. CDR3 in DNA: TGTGCCAGCAGTTTAGGGTTAAGGGTCGGGGGCCAAGAGACCCAGTACTTC. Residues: CASSLGLRVGGQETQYF.

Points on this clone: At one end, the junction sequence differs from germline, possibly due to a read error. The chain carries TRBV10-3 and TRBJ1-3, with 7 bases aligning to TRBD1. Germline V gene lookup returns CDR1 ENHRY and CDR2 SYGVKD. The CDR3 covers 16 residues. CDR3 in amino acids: CVITVRPGGIGNTIYF. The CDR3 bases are TGTGTCATCACCGTAAGACCAGGGGGTATTGGAAACACCATATATTTT.

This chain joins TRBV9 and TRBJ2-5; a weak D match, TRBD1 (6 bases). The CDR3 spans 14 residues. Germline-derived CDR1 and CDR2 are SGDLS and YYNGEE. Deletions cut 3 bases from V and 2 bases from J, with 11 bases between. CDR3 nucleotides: TGTGCCAGCAGCGGAGGGGGAGCACAAGAGACCCAGTACTTC. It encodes CASSGGGAQETQYF.

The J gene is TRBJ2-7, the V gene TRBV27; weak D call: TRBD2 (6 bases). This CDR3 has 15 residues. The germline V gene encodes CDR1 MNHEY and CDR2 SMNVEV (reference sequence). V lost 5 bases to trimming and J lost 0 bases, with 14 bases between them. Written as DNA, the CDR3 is TGTGCCAGCAGTCCACTAGCCGCTCCCTCCTACGAGCAGTACTTC. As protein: CASSPLAAPSYEQYF.

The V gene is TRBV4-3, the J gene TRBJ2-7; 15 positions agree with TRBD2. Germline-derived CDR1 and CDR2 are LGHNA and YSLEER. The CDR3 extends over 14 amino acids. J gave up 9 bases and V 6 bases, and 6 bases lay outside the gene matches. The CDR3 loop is CASSRTSGGAAQYF. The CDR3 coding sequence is TGCGCCAGCAGTCGGACTAGCGGGGGGGCAGCGCAGTACTTC.

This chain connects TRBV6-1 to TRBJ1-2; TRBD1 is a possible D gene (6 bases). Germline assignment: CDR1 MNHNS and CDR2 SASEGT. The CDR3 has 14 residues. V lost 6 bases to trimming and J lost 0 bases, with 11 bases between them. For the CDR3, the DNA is TGTGCCAGCAGATCGACAGGTACTAACTATGGCTACACCTTC. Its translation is CASRSTGTNYGYTF.

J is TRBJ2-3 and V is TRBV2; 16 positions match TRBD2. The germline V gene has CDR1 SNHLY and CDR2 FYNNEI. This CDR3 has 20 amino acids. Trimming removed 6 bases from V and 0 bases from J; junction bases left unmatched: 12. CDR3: CASRVKGTSGGGSSTDTQYF. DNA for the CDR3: TGTGCCAGCAGGGTCAAGGGGACTAGCGGGGGGGGTTCGAGCACAGATACGCAGTATTTT.

The CDR3 region has the DNA TGTGCCAGCAGCACGACAGGGAGCAATCAGCCCCAGCATTTT. Its translation: CASSTTGSNQPQHF. V and J are TRBV9 and TRBJ1-5, with 7 bases aligning to TRBD1. The trim removed 4 bases at V and 1 base at J, leaving 2 bases unmatched. Per germline, CDR1 SGDLS and CDR2 YYNGEE. This CDR3 has 14 residues.

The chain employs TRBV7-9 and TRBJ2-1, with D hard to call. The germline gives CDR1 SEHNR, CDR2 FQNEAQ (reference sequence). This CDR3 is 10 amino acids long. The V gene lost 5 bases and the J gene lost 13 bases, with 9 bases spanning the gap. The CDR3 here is CASSPGPQFF. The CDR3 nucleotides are TGTGCCAGCAGCCCTGGGCCCCAGTTCTTC.

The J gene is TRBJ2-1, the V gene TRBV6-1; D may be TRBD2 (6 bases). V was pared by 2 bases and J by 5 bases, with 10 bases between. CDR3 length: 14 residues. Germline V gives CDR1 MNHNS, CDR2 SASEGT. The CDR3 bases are TGTGCCAGCAGTGAATCCTGGGGGGACAATGAGCAGTTCTTC. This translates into CASSESWGDNEQFF.

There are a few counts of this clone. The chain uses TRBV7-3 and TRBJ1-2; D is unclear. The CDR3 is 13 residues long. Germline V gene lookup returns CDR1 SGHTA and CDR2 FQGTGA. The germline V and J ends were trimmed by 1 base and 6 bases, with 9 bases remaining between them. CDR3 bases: TGTGCCAGCAGCTTAAGCGGGAACGATGGCTACACCTTC. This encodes CASSLSGNDGYTF.

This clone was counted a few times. The CDR3 nucleotides read TGCAGCGTTTTGTCCGACAGGGAGAACTATGGCTACACCTTC. Translating gives CSVLSDRENYGYTF. The chain has TRBV29-1 and TRBJ1-2, with 7 bases matching TRBD1. V lost 5 bases and J lost 2; bases outside the gene matches: 8. Looked up from germline, CDR1 is SQVTM and CDR2 is ANQGSEA. The CDR3 is 14 amino acids.

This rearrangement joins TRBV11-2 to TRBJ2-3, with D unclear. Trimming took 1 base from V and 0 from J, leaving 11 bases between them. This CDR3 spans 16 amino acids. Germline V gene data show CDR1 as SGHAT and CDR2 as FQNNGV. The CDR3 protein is CASSLGADKSTDTQYF. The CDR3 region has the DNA TGTGCCAGCAGCTTAGGGGCCGACAAAAGCACAGATACGCAGTATTTT. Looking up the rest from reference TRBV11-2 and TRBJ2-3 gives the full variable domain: EAGVAQSPRYKIIEKRQSVAFWCNPISGHATLYWYQQILGQGPKLLIQFQNNGVVDDSQLPKDRFSAERLKGVDSTLKIQPAKLEDSAVYLCASSLGADKSTDTQYFGPGTRLTVL.

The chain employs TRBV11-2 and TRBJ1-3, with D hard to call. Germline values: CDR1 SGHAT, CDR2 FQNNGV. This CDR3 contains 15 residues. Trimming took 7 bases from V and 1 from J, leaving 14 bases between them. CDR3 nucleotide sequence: TGTGCCAGCACACCCCCCGGGTTGTCTGGAAACACCATATATTTT. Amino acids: CASTPPGLSGNTIYF.

CDR3 loop: CASSSGVGLYEQYF. The CDR3 DNA follows: TGCGCCAGCTCTTCCGGGGTAGGTCTCTACGAGCAGTACTTC. The chain uses TRBV5-1 and TRBJ2-7; possible D gene TRBD2, 5 bases. Trimming took 7 bases from V and 3 from J, leaving 17 bases between them. CDR3 size: 14 residues. The germline V gene encodes CDR1 SGHRS and CDR2 YFSETQ. The whole variable domain, filled in from reference TRBV5-1 and TRBJ2-7, reads KAGVTQTPRYLIKTRGQQVTLSCSPISGHRSVSWYQQTPGQGLQFLFEYFSETQRNKGNFPGRFSGRQFSNSRSEMNVSTLELGDSALYLCASSSGVGLYEQYFGPGTRLTVT.

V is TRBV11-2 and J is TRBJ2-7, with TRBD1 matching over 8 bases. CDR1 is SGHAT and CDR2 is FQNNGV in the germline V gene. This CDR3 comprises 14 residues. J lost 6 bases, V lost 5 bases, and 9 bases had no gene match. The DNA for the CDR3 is TGTGCCAGCAGCCCCGGGACAGGTGTTAGCGAGCAGTACTTC. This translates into CASSPGTGVSEQYF.

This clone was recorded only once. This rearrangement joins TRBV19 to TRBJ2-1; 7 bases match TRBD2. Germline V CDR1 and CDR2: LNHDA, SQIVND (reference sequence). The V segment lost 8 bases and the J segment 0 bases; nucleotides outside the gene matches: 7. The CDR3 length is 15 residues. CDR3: CASWGRASSYNEQFF. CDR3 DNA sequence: TGTGCCAGTTGGGGGAGGGCTAGCTCCTACAATGAGCAGTTCTTC.

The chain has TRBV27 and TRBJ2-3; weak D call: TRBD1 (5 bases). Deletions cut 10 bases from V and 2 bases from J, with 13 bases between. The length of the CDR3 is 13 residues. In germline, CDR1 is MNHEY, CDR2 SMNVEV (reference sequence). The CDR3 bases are TGTGCCACAGGGTCTTTAGCCACAGATACGCAGTATTTT. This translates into CATGSLATDTQYF.